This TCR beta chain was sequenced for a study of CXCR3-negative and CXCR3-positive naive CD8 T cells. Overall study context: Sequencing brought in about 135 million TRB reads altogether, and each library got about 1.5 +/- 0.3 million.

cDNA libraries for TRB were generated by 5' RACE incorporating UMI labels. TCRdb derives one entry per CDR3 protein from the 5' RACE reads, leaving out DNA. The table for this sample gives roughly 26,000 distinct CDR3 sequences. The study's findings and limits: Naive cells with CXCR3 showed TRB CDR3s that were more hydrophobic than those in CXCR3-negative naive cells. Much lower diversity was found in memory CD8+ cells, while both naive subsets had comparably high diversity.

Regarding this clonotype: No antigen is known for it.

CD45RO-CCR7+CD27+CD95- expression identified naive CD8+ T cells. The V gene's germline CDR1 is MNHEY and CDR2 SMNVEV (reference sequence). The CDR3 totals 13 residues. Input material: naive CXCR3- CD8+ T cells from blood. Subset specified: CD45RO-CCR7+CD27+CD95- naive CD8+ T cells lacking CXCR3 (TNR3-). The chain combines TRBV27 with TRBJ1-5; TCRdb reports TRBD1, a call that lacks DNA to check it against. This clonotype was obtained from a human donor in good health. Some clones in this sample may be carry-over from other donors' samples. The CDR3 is CASRRDPNQPQHF.